The 21 T cell receptor beta chains below come from one sample, sequenced in a study of blood T cell repertoires in COVID-19. The method was immunoSEQ multiplex PCR; TCRdb's version includes in-frame clones alone and lacks a portion of them. The table lists 400,000 to 550,000 clones, about 85% of them singletons. The sample consisted of PBMCs or T cells enriched from blood (not recorded which). The receptors here all came from a woman between 18 and 29 years old with acute COVID-19.

The chain couples TRBV6-5 to TRBJ1-2, with D tentatively TRBD1 (6 bases). The length of the CDR3 is 13 residues. Germline V gene lookup returns CDR1 MNHEY and CDR2 SVGAGI. Trimming stripped 7 bases from V and 8 bases from J, with 17 bases between. Written as DNA, the CDR3 is TGTGCCAGCACGATGAACAGGGTTTACGGCTACACCTTC. This encodes CASTMNRVYGYTF.

This chain joins TRBV28 and TRBJ2-1; TRBD1 matches 9 bases. Trimming at V came to 7 bases and at J to 2 bases, leaving 21 bases not matched to a gene. The germline V gene has CDR1 MDHEN and CDR2 SYDVKM. This CDR3 comprises 20 residues. The CDR3 DNA is TGTGCCAGCACTTCACCCCGGGACAGGGCACGGGAGCGCCCCTACAATGAGCAGTTCTTC. Protein product: CASTSPRDRARERPYNEQFF.

The rearrangement uses TRBV9 and TRBJ1-6; TRBD1 aligns across 7 bases. Germline CDR1 SGDLS, CDR2 YYNGEE. Trimming removed 5 bases from V and 9 bases from J; junction bases left unmatched: 8. This CDR3 is 14 amino acids long. This CDR3 is CASSRGQMTSPLHF. In DNA form, the CDR3 reads TGTGCCAGCAGTCGGGGACAGATGACTTCACCCCTCCACTTT.

This chain connects TRBV12-3 or TRBV12-4 to TRBJ2-1; 8 bases match TRBD2. CDR3 length: 12 residues. V gave up 7 bases and J gave up 4 bases; unmatched junction bases: 0. The CDR3 DNA reads as TGTGCCAGCAAGCGGGGGTACAATGAGCAGTTCTTC. It specifies CASKRGYNEQFF.

This chain joins TRBV6-5 and TRBJ2-7; 8 bases fit TRBD2. The CDR3 is 13 residues long. Trimming at V came to 6 bases and at J to 6 bases, leaving 7 bases not matched to a gene. CDR1 is MNHEY, CDR2 SVGAGI, per germline. The CDR3, as DNA: TGTGCCAGCAGACCGGGACTAGGAGGCGAGCAGTACTTC. It is translated as CASRPGLGGEQYF.

The V gene is TRBV11-2, the J gene TRBJ2-1; possible D gene TRBD2, 6 bases. Germline values: CDR1 SGHAT, CDR2 FQNNGV. V dropped 5 bases and J dropped 3 bases, with 14 bases sitting between them. The CDR3 covers 15 residues. CDR3 loop: CASSPGRGVYNEQFF. CDR3 nucleotides: TGTGCCAGCAGCCCCGGGAGAGGGGTCTACAATGAGCAGTTCTTC.

The J gene is TRBJ1-1, the V gene TRBV6-5; maybe TRBD1 (5 bases). Deletions cut 9 bases from V and 1 base from J, with 12 bases between. This CDR3 spans 13 amino acids. Germline values: CDR1 MNHEY, CDR2 SVGAGI. The CDR3 DNA reads TGTGCCAGTCGGACATTTAAGAACACTGAAGCTTTCTTT. Encoded protein: CASRTFKNTEAFF.

The chain uses TRBV30 and TRBJ2-6, with 8 bases aligning to TRBD1. Per germline, CDR1 GTSNPN and CDR2 SVGIG (reference sequence). V lost 2 bases to trimming and J lost 2 bases; unmatched junction nucleotides: 5. The CDR3 loop spans 16 amino acids. DNA for the CDR3: TGTGCCTGGAGTTTGACAGGGGTGGCTGGGGCCAACGTCCTGACTTTC. It translates to CAWSLTGVAGANVLTF.

The rearrangement links TRBV6-5 to TRBJ1-6; no clear D. This CDR3 is built from 15 residues. Germline lookup yields CDR1 MNHEY and CDR2 SVGAGI. V gave up 2 bases and J gave up 6 bases, with 11 bases separating them. The CDR3 DNA sequence: TGTGCCAGCAGTTACATGGGCTTTCTTAATTCACCCCTCCACTTT. Translated: CASSYMGFLNSPLHF.

This rearrangement joins TRBV6-5 to TRBJ1-1, with 8 bases that match TRBD1. The CDR3 has 14 amino acids. In germline, CDR1 is MNHEY, CDR2 SVGAGI. Losses at the gene ends were 3 bases for V and 1 base for J; bases not matched to a gene: 1. This CDR3 is CASSYTGGNTEAFF. Written as DNA, the CDR3 is TGTGCCAGCAGTTATACAGGGGGGAACACTGAAGCTTTCTTT.

This clone was recorded only once. The CDR3 DNA is TGTGCCAGCACCCCTCCCATTGGGCAGGGCACCTACGAGCAGTACTTC. It specifies CASTPPIGQGTYEQYF. The chain has TRBV28 and TRBJ2-7; a possible D gene is TRBD1 (5 bases). The CDR3 extends over 16 amino acids. The V gene lost 7 bases and the J gene lost 2 bases, with 21 bases spanning the gap. Per the germline V gene, CDR1 is MDHEN and CDR2 is SYDVKM.

This chain joins TRBV11-2 and TRBJ2-7; tentative D call: TRBD1 (5 bases). Trimming stripped 5 bases from V and 3 bases from J, with 11 bases between. CDR1 is SGHAT and CDR2 is FQNNGV in the germline V gene. CDR3 size: 13 residues. CDR3 in amino acids: CASSQQEIYEQYF. The CDR3, as DNA: TGTGCCAGCAGCCAACAGGAAATCTACGAGCAGTACTTC.

J is TRBJ2-3 and V is TRBV2; the match to TRBD1 covers 11 bases. Germline CDR1 is SNHLY and CDR2 is FYNNEI. Trimming cost V 7 bases and J 4 bases; bases outside gene matches: 1. This CDR3 comprises 13 residues. The CDR3 bases are TGTGCCAGCATGGGACAGGGGGCAGATACGCAGTATTTT. Protein product: CASMGQGADTQYF.

On this clone: This same CDR3 is encoded by further DNA sequences in the sample. This sequence joins TRBV6-1 and TRBJ1-5; D is unresolved. The V end was cut by 1 base, the J end by 0 bases, with 7 bases between. This CDR3 is built from 15 residues. CDR1 is MNHNS and CDR2 is SASEGT in the germline V gene. The CDR3, as DNA: TGTGCCAGCAGTGAAGGGAGGTATAGCAATCAGCCCCAGCATTTT. This sequence encodes CASSEGRYSNQPQHF.

The chain employs TRBV5-5 and TRBJ2-7; perhaps TRBD1 as D (6 bases). CDR1 and CDR2 from the germline V gene are SGHKS and YYEKEE (reference sequence). Trimming stripped 3 bases from V and 6 bases from J, with 10 bases between. The CDR3 is 12 amino acids. As DNA, the CDR3 is TGTGCCAGCAGCTACGGGACACTCGAGCAGTACTTC. It is translated as CASSYGTLEQYF.

This chain joins TRBV5-1 and TRBJ1-2, with 8 bases matching TRBD1. The CDR3 loop spans 14 amino acids. Germline values: CDR1 SGHRS, CDR2 YFSETQ. V trimming: 4 bases; J trimming: 4 bases; junction bases outside the gene matches: 6. The CDR3 region has the DNA TGCGCCAGCAGCCCACAGGGGGATCCCTATGGCTACACCTTC. Its translation: CASSPQGDPYGYTF.

Comment on this clone: Germline is not matched at one junction end, which may reflect a read error. The rearrangement links TRBV7-7 to TRBJ2-7, with 15 bases lining up with TRBD2. The CDR3 is 16 amino acids. Germline V gives CDR1 SSHAT, CDR2 FNYEAQ (reference sequence). CDR3 residues: CASSLGLAGGSYEQYF. The CDR3 nucleotides are TGTGCTAGCAGCTTGGGACTAGCGGGGGGCTCCTACGAGCAGTACTTC.

This clone was seen just once. The chain joins TRBV15 to TRBJ1-5; D is unclear. V dropped 1 base and J dropped 9 bases, with 7 bases sitting between them. This CDR3 contains 12 residues. Germline lookup yields CDR1 LNHNV and CDR2 YYDKDF (reference sequence). The CDR3 DNA sequence: TGTGCCACCAGCAGAGTAGAGGGGCCCCAGCATTTT. Encoded protein: CATSRVEGPQHF.

The CDR3 DNA follows: TGTGCCAGCAAGACAGGTTCCAGAAACACCATATATTTT. Translation: CASKTGSRNTIYF. This chain links TRBV28 with TRBJ1-3, with D perhaps matching TRBD1 (6 bases). Germline assignment: CDR1 MDHEN and CDR2 SYDVKM. V was clipped by 7 bases and J by 5 bases, with 12 bases between them. The CDR3 totals 13 residues.

The chain combines TRBV9 with TRBJ2-7, with TRBD1 matching 8 bases. Germline V gene data show CDR1 as SGDLS and CDR2 as YYNGEE. The CDR3 consists of 15 residues. J lost 3 bases, V lost 0 bases, and 5 bases had no gene match. The CDR3 sequence is CASSVEADRVYEQYF. The CDR3 nucleotides are TGTGCCAGCAGCGTAGAGGCGGACAGGGTCTACGAGCAGTACTTC.

This rearrangement joins TRBV6-5 to TRBJ2-7, with 9 nucleotides matching TRBD2. Per the germline V gene, CDR1 is MNHEY and CDR2 is SVGAGI. This CDR3 comprises 14 residues. The V gene end was trimmed by 4 bases and the J gene end by 2 bases; junction bases not matched to a gene: 3. CDR3 loop: CASSSAGGTYEQYF. The CDR3 DNA reads as TGTGCCAGCAGTTCAGCGGGGGGAACCTACGAGCAGTACTTC.